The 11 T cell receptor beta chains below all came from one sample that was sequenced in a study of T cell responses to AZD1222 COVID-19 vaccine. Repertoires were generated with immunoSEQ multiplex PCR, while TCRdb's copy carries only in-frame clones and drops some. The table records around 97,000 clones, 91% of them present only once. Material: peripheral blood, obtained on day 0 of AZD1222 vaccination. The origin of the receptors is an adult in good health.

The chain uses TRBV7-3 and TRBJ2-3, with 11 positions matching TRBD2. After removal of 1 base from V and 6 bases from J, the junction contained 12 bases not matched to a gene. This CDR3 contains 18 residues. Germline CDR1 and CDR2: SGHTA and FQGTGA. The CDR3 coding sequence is TGTGCCAGCAGCTTAAAAGGTGGGACTAGCGGAACTGCCGATACGCAGTATTTT. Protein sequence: CASSLKGGTSGTADTQYF.

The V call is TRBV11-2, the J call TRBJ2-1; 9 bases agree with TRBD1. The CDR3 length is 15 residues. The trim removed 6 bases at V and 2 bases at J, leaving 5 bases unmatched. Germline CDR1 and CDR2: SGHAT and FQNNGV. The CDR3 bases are TGTGCCAGCAGAAGGACAGGGGCGGCCTACAATGAGCAGTTCTTC. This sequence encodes CASRRTGAAYNEQFF.

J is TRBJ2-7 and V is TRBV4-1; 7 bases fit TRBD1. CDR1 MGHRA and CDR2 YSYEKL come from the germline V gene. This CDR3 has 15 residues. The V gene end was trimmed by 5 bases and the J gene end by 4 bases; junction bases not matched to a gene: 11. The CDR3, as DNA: TGCGCCAGCAGCTTATCCGGGACAGTCATTTACGAGCAGTACTTC. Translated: CASSLSGTVIYEQYF.

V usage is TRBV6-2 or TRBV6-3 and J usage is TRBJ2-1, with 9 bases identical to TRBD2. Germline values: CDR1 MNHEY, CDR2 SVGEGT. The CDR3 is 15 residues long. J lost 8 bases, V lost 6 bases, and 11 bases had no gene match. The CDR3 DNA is TGTGCCAGCAGCCACGGGACTAGCAGATACGATGAGCAGTTCTTC. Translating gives CASSHGTSRYDEQFF.

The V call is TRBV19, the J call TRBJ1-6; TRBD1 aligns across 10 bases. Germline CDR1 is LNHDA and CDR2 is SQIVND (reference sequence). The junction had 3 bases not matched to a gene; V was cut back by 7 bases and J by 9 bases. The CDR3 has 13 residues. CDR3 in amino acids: CASMGQGTSPLHF. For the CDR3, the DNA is TGTGCCAGTATGGGACAGGGGACTTCACCCCTCCACTTT.

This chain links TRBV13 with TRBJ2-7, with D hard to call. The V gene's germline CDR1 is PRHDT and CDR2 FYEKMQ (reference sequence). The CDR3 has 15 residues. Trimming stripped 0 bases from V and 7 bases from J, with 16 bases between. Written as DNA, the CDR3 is TGTGCCAGCAGCTTAGGGGGAACCAAAGGGAATGAGCAGTACTTC. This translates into CASSLGGTKGNEQYF. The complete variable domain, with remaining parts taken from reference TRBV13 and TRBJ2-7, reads AAGVIQSPRHLIKEKRETATLKCYPIPRHDTVYWYQQGPGQDPQFLISFYEKMQSDKGSIPDRFSAQQFSDYHSELNMSSLELGDSALYFCASSLGGTKGNEQYFGPGTRLTVT.

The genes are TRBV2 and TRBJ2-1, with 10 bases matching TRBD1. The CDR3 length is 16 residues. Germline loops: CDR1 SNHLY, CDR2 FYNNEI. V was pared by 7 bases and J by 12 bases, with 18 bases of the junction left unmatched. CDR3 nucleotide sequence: TGTGCCAGCACCCCTTCCCCCGGGACAGGGGACCAAGGGCAGTTCTTC. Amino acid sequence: CASTPSPGTGDQGQFF.

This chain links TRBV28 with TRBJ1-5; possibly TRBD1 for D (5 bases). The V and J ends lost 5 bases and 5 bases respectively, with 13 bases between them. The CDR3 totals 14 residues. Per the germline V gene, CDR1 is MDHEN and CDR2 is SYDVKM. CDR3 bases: TGTGCCAGCAGTCCAGGGACGGGTTATCAGCCCCAGCATTTT. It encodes CASSPGTGYQPQHF.

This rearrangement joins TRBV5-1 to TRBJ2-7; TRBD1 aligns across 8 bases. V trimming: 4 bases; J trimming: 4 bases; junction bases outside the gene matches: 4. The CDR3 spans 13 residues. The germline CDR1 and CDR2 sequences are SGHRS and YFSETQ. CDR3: CASSDGQGYEQYF. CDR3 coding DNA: TGCGCCAGCAGCGACGGACAGGGATACGAGCAGTACTTC.

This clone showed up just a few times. CDR3 nucleotides: TGTGCCAGCAGTGAAGCGGCGGGAGGGCCTCCAGATACGCAGTATTTT. This sequence encodes CASSEAAGGPPDTQYF. V gene TRBV6-1 combines with J gene TRBJ2-3, with TRBD2 identical over 9 bases. The V and J ends lost 0 bases and 4 bases, in that order; junction bases with no gene match: 5. In germline, CDR1 is MNHNS, CDR2 SASEGT. The CDR3 contains 16 residues.

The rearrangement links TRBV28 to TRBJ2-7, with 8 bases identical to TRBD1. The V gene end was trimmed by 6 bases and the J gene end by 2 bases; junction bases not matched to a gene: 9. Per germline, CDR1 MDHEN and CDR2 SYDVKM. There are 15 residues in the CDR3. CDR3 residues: CASRVGQGAAYEQYF. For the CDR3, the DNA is TGTGCCAGCAGGGTGGGGCAGGGGGCAGCCTACGAGCAGTACTTC.